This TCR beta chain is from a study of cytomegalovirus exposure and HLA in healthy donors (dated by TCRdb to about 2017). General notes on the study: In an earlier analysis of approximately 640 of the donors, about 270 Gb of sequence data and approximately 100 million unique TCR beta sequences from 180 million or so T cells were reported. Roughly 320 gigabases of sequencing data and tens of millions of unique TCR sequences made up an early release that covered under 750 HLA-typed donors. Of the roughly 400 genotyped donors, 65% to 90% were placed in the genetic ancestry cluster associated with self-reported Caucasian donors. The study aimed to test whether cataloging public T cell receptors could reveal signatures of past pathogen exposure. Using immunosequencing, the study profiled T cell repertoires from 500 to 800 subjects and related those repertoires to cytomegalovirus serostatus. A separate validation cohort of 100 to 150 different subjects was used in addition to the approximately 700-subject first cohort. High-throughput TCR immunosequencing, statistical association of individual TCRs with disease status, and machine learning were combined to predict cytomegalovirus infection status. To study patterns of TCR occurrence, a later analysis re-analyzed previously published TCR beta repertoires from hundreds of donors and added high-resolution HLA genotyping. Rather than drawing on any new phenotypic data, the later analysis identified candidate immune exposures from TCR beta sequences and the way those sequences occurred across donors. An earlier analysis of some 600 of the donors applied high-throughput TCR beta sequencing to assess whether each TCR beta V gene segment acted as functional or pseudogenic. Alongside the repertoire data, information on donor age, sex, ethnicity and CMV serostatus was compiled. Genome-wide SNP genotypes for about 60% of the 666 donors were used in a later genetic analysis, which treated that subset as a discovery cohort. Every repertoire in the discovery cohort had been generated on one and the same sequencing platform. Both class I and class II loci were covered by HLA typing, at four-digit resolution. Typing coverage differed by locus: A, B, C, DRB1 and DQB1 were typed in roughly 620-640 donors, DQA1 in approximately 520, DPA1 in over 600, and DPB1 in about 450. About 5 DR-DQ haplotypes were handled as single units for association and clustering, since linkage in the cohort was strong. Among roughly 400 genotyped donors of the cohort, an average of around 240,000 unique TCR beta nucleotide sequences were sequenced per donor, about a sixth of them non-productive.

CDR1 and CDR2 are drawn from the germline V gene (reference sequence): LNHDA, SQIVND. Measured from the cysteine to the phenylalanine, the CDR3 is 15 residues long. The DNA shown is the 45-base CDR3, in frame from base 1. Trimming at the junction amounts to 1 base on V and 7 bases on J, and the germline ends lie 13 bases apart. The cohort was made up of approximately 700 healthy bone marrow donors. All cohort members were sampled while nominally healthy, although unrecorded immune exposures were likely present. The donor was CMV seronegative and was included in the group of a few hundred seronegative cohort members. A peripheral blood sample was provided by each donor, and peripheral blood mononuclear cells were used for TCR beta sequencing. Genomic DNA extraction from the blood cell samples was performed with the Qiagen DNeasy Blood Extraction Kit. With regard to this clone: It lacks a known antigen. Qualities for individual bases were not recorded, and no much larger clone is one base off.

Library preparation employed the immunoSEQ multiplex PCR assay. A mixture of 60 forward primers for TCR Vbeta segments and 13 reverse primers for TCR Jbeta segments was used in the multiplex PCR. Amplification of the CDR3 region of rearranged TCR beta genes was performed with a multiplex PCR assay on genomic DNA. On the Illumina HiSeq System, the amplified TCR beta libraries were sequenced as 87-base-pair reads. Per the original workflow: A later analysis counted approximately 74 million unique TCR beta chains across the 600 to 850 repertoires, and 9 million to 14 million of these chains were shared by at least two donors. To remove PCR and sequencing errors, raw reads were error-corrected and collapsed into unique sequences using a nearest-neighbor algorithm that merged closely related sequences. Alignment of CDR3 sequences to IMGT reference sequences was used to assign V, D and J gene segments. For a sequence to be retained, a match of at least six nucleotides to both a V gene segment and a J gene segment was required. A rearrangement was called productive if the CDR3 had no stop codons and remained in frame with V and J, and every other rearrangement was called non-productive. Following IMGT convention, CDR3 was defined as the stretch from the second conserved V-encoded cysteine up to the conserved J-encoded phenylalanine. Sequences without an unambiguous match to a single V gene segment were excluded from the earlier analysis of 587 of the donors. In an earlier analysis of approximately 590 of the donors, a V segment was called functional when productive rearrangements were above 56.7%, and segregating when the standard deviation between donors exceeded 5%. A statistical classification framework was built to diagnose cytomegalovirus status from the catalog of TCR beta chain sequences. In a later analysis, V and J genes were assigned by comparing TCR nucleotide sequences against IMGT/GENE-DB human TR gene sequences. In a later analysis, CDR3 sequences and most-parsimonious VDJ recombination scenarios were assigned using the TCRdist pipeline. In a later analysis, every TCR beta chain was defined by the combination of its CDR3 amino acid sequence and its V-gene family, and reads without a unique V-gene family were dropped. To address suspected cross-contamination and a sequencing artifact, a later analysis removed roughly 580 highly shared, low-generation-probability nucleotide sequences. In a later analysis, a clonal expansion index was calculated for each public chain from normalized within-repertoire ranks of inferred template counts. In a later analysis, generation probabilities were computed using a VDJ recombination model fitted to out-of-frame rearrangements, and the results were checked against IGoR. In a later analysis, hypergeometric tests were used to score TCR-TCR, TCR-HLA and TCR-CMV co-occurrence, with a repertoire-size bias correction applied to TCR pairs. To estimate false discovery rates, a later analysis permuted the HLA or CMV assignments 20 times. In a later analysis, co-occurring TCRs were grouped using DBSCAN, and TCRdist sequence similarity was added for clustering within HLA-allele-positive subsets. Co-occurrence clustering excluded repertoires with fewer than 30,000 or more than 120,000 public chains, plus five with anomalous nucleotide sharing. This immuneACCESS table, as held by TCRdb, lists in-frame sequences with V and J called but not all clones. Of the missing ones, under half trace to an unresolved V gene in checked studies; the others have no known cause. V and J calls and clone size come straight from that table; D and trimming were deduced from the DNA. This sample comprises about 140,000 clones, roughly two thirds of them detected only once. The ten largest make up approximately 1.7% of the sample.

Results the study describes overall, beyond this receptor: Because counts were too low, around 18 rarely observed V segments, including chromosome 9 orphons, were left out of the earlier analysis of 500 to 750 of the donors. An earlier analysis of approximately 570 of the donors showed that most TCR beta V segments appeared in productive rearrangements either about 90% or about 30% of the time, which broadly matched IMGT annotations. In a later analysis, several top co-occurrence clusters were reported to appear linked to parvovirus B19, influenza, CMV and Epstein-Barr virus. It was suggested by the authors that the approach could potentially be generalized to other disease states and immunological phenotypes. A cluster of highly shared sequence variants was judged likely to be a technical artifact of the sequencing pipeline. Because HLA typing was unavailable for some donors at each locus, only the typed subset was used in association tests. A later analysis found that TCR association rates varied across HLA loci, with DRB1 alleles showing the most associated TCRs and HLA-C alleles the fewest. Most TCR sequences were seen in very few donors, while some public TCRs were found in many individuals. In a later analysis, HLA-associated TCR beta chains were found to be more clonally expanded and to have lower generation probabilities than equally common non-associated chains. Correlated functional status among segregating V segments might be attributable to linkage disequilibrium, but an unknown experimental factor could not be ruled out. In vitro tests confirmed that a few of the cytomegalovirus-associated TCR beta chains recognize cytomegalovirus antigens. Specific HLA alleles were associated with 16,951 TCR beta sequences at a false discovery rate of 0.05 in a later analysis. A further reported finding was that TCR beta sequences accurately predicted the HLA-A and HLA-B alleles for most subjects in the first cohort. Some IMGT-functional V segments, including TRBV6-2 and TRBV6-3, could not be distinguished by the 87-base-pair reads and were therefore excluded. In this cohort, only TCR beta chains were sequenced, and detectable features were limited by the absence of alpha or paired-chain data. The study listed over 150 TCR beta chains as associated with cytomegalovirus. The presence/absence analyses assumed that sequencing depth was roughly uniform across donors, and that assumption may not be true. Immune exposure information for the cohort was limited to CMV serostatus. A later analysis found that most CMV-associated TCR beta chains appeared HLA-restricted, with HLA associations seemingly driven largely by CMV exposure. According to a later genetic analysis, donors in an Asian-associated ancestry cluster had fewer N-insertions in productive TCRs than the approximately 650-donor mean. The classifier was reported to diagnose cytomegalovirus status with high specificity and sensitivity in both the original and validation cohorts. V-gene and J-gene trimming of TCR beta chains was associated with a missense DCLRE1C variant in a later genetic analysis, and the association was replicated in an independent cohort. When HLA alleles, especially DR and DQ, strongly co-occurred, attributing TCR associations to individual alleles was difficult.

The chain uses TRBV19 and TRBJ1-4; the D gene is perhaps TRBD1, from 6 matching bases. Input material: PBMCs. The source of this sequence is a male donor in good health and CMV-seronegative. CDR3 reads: CASSIGRTDFEKLFF. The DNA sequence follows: TGTGCCAGTAGTATAGGAAGGACAGACTTTGAAAAACTGTTTTTT. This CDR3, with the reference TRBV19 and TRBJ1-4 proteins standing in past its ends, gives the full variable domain DGGITQSPKYLFRKEGQNVTLSCEQNLNHDAMYWYRQDPGQGLRLIYYSQIVNDFQKGDIAEGYSVSREKKESFPLTVTSAQKNPTAFYLCASSIGRTDFEKLFFGSGTQLSVL.